These 8 T cell receptor beta chains were sequenced from one sample in a study of T cell clonotyping in hematopoietic cell transplantation. This table comes from immunoSEQ multiplex PCR, and its TCRdb copy is limited to in-frame clones, with some not included. The data show about 36,000 clones, 75% to 90% seen once. The sequencing sample was made of peripheral blood mononuclear cells. The receptors were sampled from a woman in her forties in good health. Some clones in this sample may be carry-over from other donors' samples.

The genes are TRBV7-2 and TRBJ2-5, with D hard to call. Trimming removed 5 bases at V and 4 bases at J, with 14 bases between. The CDR3 consists of 14 residues. Germline lookup yields CDR1 SGHTA and CDR2 FQGNSA. As DNA, the CDR3 is TGTGCCAGCAGCCTCGGTCCAGACACAGAGACCCAGTACTTC. Translation gives CASSLGPDTETQYF.

CDR3 DNA sequence: TGTGCCAGCGGACTAGCGGGAGCGGGGAACTACGAGCAGTACTTC. Translating gives CASGLAGAGNYEQYF. The chain recombines TRBV4-2 with TRBJ2-7, with 13 bases that match TRBD2. V dropped 8 bases and J dropped 3; count of bases not matched to a gene: 7. The germline V gene has CDR1 LGHNA and CDR2 YNFKEQ. This CDR3 has 15 residues.

The chain has TRBV9 and TRBJ2-3; 10 bases line up with TRBD2. The germline V gene has CDR1 SGDLS and CDR2 YYNGEE. This CDR3 spans 15 amino acids. The V segment lost 1 base and the J segment 6 bases; nucleotides outside the gene matches: 5. CDR3 sequence: CASSVMASGSDTQYF. The CDR3 bases are TGTGCCAGCAGCGTAATGGCTAGCGGGAGCGATACGCAGTATTTT.

The genes are TRBV19 and TRBJ2-7; 7 nucleotides agree with TRBD1. CDR1 is LNHDA, CDR2 SQIVND, per germline (reference sequence). V shed 4 bases and J 2 bases; nucleotides not matched to a gene: 5. This CDR3 is built from 14 residues. CDR3 bases: TGTGCCAGTAGTACTAACAGGGGAGCCTACGAGCAGTACTTC. Its translation: CASSTNRGAYEQYF.

The chain couples TRBV19 to TRBJ2-7; 10 positions match TRBD1. This CDR3 has 14 amino acids. The V gene's germline CDR1 is LNHDA and CDR2 SQIVND (reference sequence). J was trimmed by 2 bases and V by 6 bases; bases with no gene match: 4. The CDR3 DNA reads as TGTGCCAGTAGACGACAGGGGGCGGCCTACGAGCAGTACTTC. Translation gives CASRRQGAAYEQYF.

This clone has a handful of counts. The chain combines TRBV19 with TRBJ2-1, with 10 bases identical to TRBD2. V lost 5 bases, J lost 4 bases, and 5 bases stayed unmatched. The germline V gene encodes CDR1 LNHDA and CDR2 SQIVND (reference sequence). The CDR3 extends over 15 amino acids. The CDR3 spells CASSETSGDYNEQFF. The DNA of the CDR3 is TGTGCCAGTAGTGAAACTAGCGGGGATTACAATGAGCAGTTCTTC.

The V call is TRBV4-3, the J call TRBJ2-1; 8 nucleotides match TRBD2. Germline CDR1 LGHNA, CDR2 YSLEER. V lost 2 bases and J lost 7; bases outside the gene matches: 16. This CDR3 spans 18 amino acids. The CDR3 protein is CASSQSLLSTGGRNEQFF. DNA of the CDR3: TGCGCCAGCAGCCAATCTCTCCTGTCGACGGGAGGGCGGAATGAGCAGTTCTTC.

This sequence joins TRBV5-1 and TRBJ2-2; D unclear. The CDR3 contains 12 residues. Trimming took off 7 bases at V and 1 base at J, with 5 bases between the two ends. Germline loops: CDR1 SGHRS, CDR2 YFSETQ. CDR3 coding DNA: TGCGCCAGCGGTTGGAACACCGGGGAGCTGTTTTTT. It translates to CASGWNTGELFF. The full variable domain, with the rest looked up from reference TRBV5-1 and TRBJ2-2, is KAGVTQTPRYLIKTRGQQVTLSCSPISGHRSVSWYQQTPGQGLQFLFEYFSETQRNKGNFPGRFSGRQFSNSRSEMNVSTLELGDSALYLCASGWNTGELFFGEGSRLTVL.